Sequencing of this TCR beta chain was carried out in a study of T cell changes during pregnancy in multiple sclerosis. Sequencing used immunoSEQ multiplex PCR; TCRdb keeps in-frame clones, though not all of them. The table records about 42,000 clones, about 88% of them present only once. The CDR3 covers 14 residues. V shed 2 bases and J shed 2 bases, with 9 bases lying between them. CDR1 and CDR2 from the germline V gene are SEHNR and FQNEAQ (reference sequence). The TCR sequence derives from a female donor with multiple sclerosis, enrolled in a pregnancy study. V gene TRBV7-9 combines with J gene TRBJ2-5, with D tentatively TRBD2 (5 bases). The source material was CD4+ T cells from peripheral blood mononuclear cells, sampled in the second trimester of pregnancy. CDR3 nucleotides: TGTGCCAGCAGCTTACATAGCGCACAAGAGACCCAGTACTTC. Translation gives CASSLHSAQETQYF.